The 13 T cell receptor beta chains below all came from one sample that was sequenced in a study of siplizumab effects on memory and regulatory T cells. TCRdb's table, derived via immunoSEQ multiplex PCR, lists solely in-frame clones and lacks some. Among some 9,900 clones listed, 46% were seen once. A roughly six-day coculture at 37°C was performed with the mixed lymphocyte reaction cells. No antigen has been assigned to these receptors. Specimen: CFSE-low (dividing) CD4+ T cells sorted from an allogeneic mixed lymphocyte reaction. All receptors come from a human donor in good health; the cells came from an allogeneic mixed lymphocyte reaction.

The chain joins TRBV6-6 to TRBJ1-2; D not certain. Germline assignment: CDR1 MNHNY and CDR2 SVGAGI (reference sequence). This CDR3 is built from 13 residues. Trimming took off 8 bases at V and 4 bases at J, with 14 bases between the two ends. CDR3 region: CASSSQRLYGYTF. The CDR3 DNA follows: TGTGCCAGCTCGTCGCAGAGGCTCTATGGCTACACCTTC.

V is TRBV27 and J is TRBJ2-5; TRBD2 matches 12 bases. The germline V gene encodes CDR1 MNHEY and CDR2 SMNVEV (reference sequence). V lost 2 bases to trimming and J lost 7 bases; unmatched junction nucleotides: 11. The CDR3 covers 17 residues. In nucleotides, the CDR3 is TGTGCCAGCAGTTTAAGGGCCCGGACTAGCGGGGCCTCGACCCAGTACTTC. It encodes CASSLRARTSGASTQYF.

The chain employs TRBV5-1 and TRBJ2-3, with 7 nucleotides matching TRBD2. The CDR3 length is 17 residues. V dropped 5 bases and J dropped 0; count of bases not matched to a gene: 12. The germline V gene has CDR1 SGHRS and CDR2 YFSETQ. CDR3 sequence: CASRPLAGVTSTDTQYF. CDR3 in DNA: TGCGCCAGCAGACCCTTGGCGGGAGTGACTAGCACAGATACGCAGTATTTT.

The count of this clone is one. The chain combines TRBV5-1 with TRBJ2-3; D might be TRBD2 (6 bases). This CDR3 has 16 amino acids. CDR1 and CDR2 from the germline V gene are SGHRS and YFSETQ. The germline V and J ends were trimmed by 0 bases and 0 bases, with 11 bases remaining between them. CDR3 DNA: TGCGCCAGCAGCTTGGCAGCGGGTTCTAGCACAGATACGCAGTATTTT. This gives the protein CASSLAAGSSTDTQYF.

This clone was seen a few times. The V call is TRBV18, the J call TRBJ2-1; D gene ambiguous. The V gene lost 1 base and the J gene lost 10 bases, with 8 bases spanning the gap. The CDR3 spans 12 residues. The V gene's germline CDR1 is KGHSH and CDR2 LQKENI. The CDR3: CASSPHANEQFF. CDR3 sequence (DNA): TGTGCCAGCTCACCACACGCCAACGAGCAGTTCTTC.

This clone was counted between two and nine times. V and J are TRBV5-4 and TRBJ2-5, with 10 bases identical to TRBD2. J lost 5 bases, V lost 4 bases, and 8 bases had no gene match. Per the germline V gene, CDR1 is SGHNT and CDR2 is YYREEE (reference sequence). The CDR3 has 15 residues. DNA of the CDR3: TGTGCCAGCAGCCCCGGGACTAGCGTAGTGGAGACCCAGTACTTC. Translation: CASSPGTSVVETQYF.

CDR3 DNA: TGTGCCAGCAGCCTTAAATCTGGCTCTGGAAACACCATATATTTT. Encoded protein: CASSLKSGSGNTIYF. The rearrangement joins TRBV7-9 to TRBJ1-3; D not certain. Germline V gives CDR1 SEHNR, CDR2 FQNEAQ (reference sequence). The ends were cut back, 5 bases at V and 0 bases at J, with 11 bases in the middle. The CDR3 runs 15 residues.

The chain employs TRBV19 and TRBJ1-3; 7 bases align to TRBD1. From germline, CDR1 is LNHDA and CDR2 SQIVND (reference sequence). J was trimmed by 3 bases and V by 6 bases; bases with no gene match: 8. This CDR3 has 15 residues. The CDR3 bases are TGTGCCAGTAGCATCAAGGGACAGAGTGGAAACACCATATATTTT. This translates into CASSIKGQSGNTIYF.

V is TRBV18 and J is TRBJ1-5; D might be TRBD1 (5 bases). Deletions cut 4 bases from V and 5 bases from J, with 6 bases between. The V gene's germline CDR1 is KGHSH and CDR2 LQKENI. This CDR3 is 12 amino acids long. CDR3 coding DNA: TGTGCCAGCTCACTCAGGGATCAGCCCCAGCATTTT. Translated: CASSLRDQPQHF. Full variable domain (outside the CDR3, taken from reference TRBV18 and TRBJ1-5): NAGVMQNPRHLVRRRGQEARLRCSPMKGHSHVYWYRQLPEEGLKFMVYLQKENIIDESGMPKERFSAEFPKEGPSILRIQQVVRGDSAAYFCASSLRDQPQHFGDGTRLSIL.

This chain joins TRBV18 and TRBJ2-3; D is undetermined. Per the germline V gene, CDR1 is KGHSH and CDR2 is LQKENI. V was shortened by 2 bases and J by 4 bases, with 7 bases between the two germline ends. The CDR3 sequence is 13 residues long. The CDR3 loop reads CASSPGSADTQYF. CDR3 coding DNA: TGTGCCAGCTCACCAGGCAGTGCAGATACGCAGTATTTT.

This chain uses TRBV30 with TRBJ2-1; weak D call: TRBD2 (6 bases). V was trimmed by 0 bases and J by 5 bases, leaving 14 bases between them. This CDR3 comprises 15 residues. The germline V gene encodes CDR1 GTSNPN and CDR2 SVGIG (reference sequence). CDR3 in amino acids: CAWSVDSGSNNEQFF. DNA of the CDR3: TGTGCCTGGAGTGTAGATAGCGGCTCTAACAATGAGCAGTTCTTC.

The J gene is TRBJ2-5, the V gene TRBV18; TRBD2 agrees at 7 bases. Germline CDR1 KGHSH, CDR2 LQKENI. The V segment lost 4 bases and the J segment 2 bases; nucleotides outside the gene matches: 1. This CDR3 spans 13 amino acids. The CDR3 DNA sequence: TGTGCCAGCTCACAGGGACTACAAGAGACCCAGTACTTC. Translated: CASSQGLQETQYF.

The chain joins TRBV6-1 to TRBJ1-2, with D possibly matching TRBD1 (5 bases). Looked up from germline, CDR1 is MNHNS and CDR2 is SASEGT. Deletions cut 6 bases from V and 7 bases from J, with 15 bases between. The CDR3 consists of 13 residues. CDR3 coding DNA: TGTGCCAGCAGCCCCTTGGGGGTCGGTGGCTACACCTTC. This encodes CASSPLGVGGYTF.